This is a list of T cell receptor beta chains from one sample in a study of blood T cell repertoires in COVID-19. Some clones are missing from TCRdb's copy, which holds only in-frame ones; the method was immunoSEQ multiplex PCR. The sample contains 210,000 or so clones, roughly four fifths of which appear only once. Sequenced sample: PBMCs or T cells enriched from blood (not recorded which). The origin of the receptors is a man aged 55 to 70 who had recovered from COVID-19. Each CDR3 is given with its conserved first and last residue.

j_gene,v_gene,CDR3aa
TRBJ1-1,TRBV7-2,CASSPRVLFEAFF
TRBJ1-1,TRBV7-9,CASSRGQVDTEAFF
TRBJ1-1,TRBV6-5,CASSYRGTNLNTEAFF
TRBJ2-7,TRBV3-1/TRBV3-2,CASSRTSSYEQYF
TRBJ1-2,TRBV19,CASTPRGVFGYTF
TRBJ2-7,TRBV19,CASSGQGTLSYEQYF
TRBJ2-7,TRBV12-3/TRBV12-4,CASSWDSYEQYF
TRBJ1-5,TRBV6-5,CASQGTLWNQPQHF
TRBJ1-6,TRBV19,CASSAQQSSYNSPLHF
TRBJ1-4,TRBV25-1,CASSHQDTGGEKLFF
TRBJ1-5,TRBV5-1,CASSNGQGQPQHF
TRBJ1-6,TRBV5-1,CASSRGEVSSPLHF
TRBJ2-6,TRBV19,CASSRQGAFSGANVLTF
TRBJ1-5,TRBV18,CASSPDSSNQPQHF
TRBJ2-2,TRBV7-9,CASSLAGGPVGELFF
TRBJ2-7,TRBV6-2/TRBV6-3,CASSYWTDSYEQYF
TRBJ2-7,TRBV11-1,CASSPESFEQYF
TRBJ1-4,TRBV19,CASSISPGDRINEKLFF
TRBJ2-3,TRBV2,CASSESLPSNTDTQYF
TRBJ2-6,TRBV6-5,CATDSSGANVLTF
TRBJ1-2,TRBV11-1,CASSLETGSGYTF
TRBJ1-5,TRBV7-2,CASSLVGGVISNQPQHF
TRBJ2-7,TRBV27,CASSLSAVTGNSYEQYF
TRBJ1-5,TRBV3-1/TRBV3-2,CASSQDSRGLYRNQPQHF
TRBJ1-2,TRBV15,CATSTSLRNYGYTF
TRBJ2-3,TRBV11-3,CASSLERVADTQYF
TRBJ2-3,TRBV5-1,CASSLSRGLTDTQYF